This TCR beta chain derives from a study of cytomegalovirus exposure and HLA in healthy donors. The PCR employed 60 Vbeta primers together with 13 Jbeta primers. Clones were read by immunoSEQ multiplex PCR, and TCRdb kept only the in-frame ones, dropping some. The sample includes 220,000 or so clones, roughly 80% seen only once; the top ten take around 1.7%. Comments on this clone: Its antigen is undetermined.

The CDR3 has 15 residues. Trimming cost V 0 bases and J 3 bases, with 11 bases left between them. Germline CDR1 and CDR2: LGHNA and YNFKEQ. Study-wide findings and caveats: What was likely a sequencing artifact was a cluster of highly shared sequence variants. Later analysis identified a missense DCLRE1C variant that was linked to TCR beta V- and J-gene trimming.

The sequence came from a man aged 45-60 years in good health and CMV-seronegative. The rearrangement uses TRBV4-2 and TRBJ1-2, with a tentative D call TRBD1 (5 bases). Sequenced material: PBMCs. In nucleotides, the CDR3 is TGTGCCAGCAGCCAAGATCGGAGGGACCACTATGGCTACACCTTC. This codes for CASSQDRRDHYGYTF.